Following are 29 T cell receptor beta chains from one sample sequenced in a study of STAT5B mutations in CD4+ large granular lymphocyte leukemia. The method was immunoSEQ multiplex PCR; TCRdb's version includes in-frame clones alone and lacks a portion of them. The table has 20,000 to 25,000 clones, about four fifths seen once. Sequencing input: CD4+ T cells from blood buffy coats. The receptor set was obtained from a human donor in good health.

The rearrangement links TRBV5-1 to TRBJ2-5, with 9 bases that match TRBD2. This CDR3 comprises 15 residues. The germline CDR1 and CDR2 sequences are SGHRS and YFSETQ. V lost 0 bases to trimming and J lost 3 bases; unmatched junction nucleotides: 3. The CDR3 loop is CASSLARLAEETQYF. The CDR3 bases are TGCGCCAGCAGCTTGGCACGACTAGCGGAAGAGACCCAGTACTTC.

This chain joins TRBV10-3 and TRBJ1-2, with 8 bases that match TRBD1. The V gene end was trimmed by 10 bases and the J gene end by 7 bases; junction bases not matched to a gene: 11. CDR1 ENHRY and CDR2 SYGVKD come from the germline V gene. The CDR3 totals 13 residues. The CDR3 reads CASADRAQTGYTF. Written as DNA, the CDR3 is TGTGCCAGCGCGGACAGGGCACAGACTGGCTACACCTTC.

The chain has TRBV5-6 and TRBJ2-5; D may match TRBD1 or TRBD2 (5 bases each). V lost 4 bases, J lost 1 base, and 17 bases lay in between. The CDR3 is made up of 16 amino acids. The germline V gene has CDR1 SGHDT and CDR2 YYEEEE. As DNA, the CDR3 is TGTGCCAGCAGCGGGGACGGTCAATGGGCCCAAGAGACCCAGTACTTC. It translates to CASSGDGQWAQETQYF.

This clone was seen just once. The J gene is TRBJ2-1, the V gene TRBV20-1; no definite D call. Trimming took off 6 bases at V and 5 bases at J, with 8 bases between the two ends. Per the germline V gene, CDR1 is DFQATT and CDR2 is SNEGSKA (reference sequence). The CDR3 spans 11 residues. The CDR3 sequence is CSARSHNEQFF. The CDR3 bases are TGCAGTGCGCGGAGTCACAATGAGCAGTTCTTC.

The CDR3 region has the DNA TGTGCCAGCAGCACCACAGGGGGCGGGTACGAGCAGTACTTC. This sequence encodes CASSTTGGGYEQYF. The chain joins TRBV7-8 to TRBJ2-7, with TRBD1 matching 9 bases. The germline CDR1 and CDR2 sequences are SGHVS and FQNEAQ. Trimming cost V 5 bases and J 4 bases; bases outside gene matches: 6. The CDR3 is 14 amino acids.

The V gene is TRBV7-8, the J gene TRBJ2-4, with D uncertain. V was trimmed by 5 bases and J by 0 bases, leaving 14 bases between them. From germline, CDR1 is SGHVS and CDR2 FQNEAQ. This CDR3 has 16 amino acids. The CDR3 DNA reads TGTGCCAGCAGCCCTAATAGACTTTTAGCCAAAAACATTCAGTACTTC. It codes for CASSPNRLLAKNIQYF. Based on the CDR3 plus reference TRBV7-8 and TRBJ2-4, the full variable domain is GAGVSQSPRYKVAKRGQDVALRCDPISGHVSLFWYQQALGQGPEFLTYFQNEAQLDKSGLPSDRFFAERPEGSVSTLKIQRTQQEDSAVYLCASSPNRLLAKNIQYFGAGTRLSVL.

In its sample, this clone was seen a few times. The chain combines TRBV25-1 with TRBJ1-1; D gene unclear. The CDR3 extends over 13 amino acids. Per germline, CDR1 MGHDK and CDR2 SYGVNS. V was shortened by 4 bases and J by 2 bases, with 8 bases between the two germline ends. In nucleotides, the CDR3 is TGTGCCAGCAGTGGAAAGGTTAACACTGAAGCTTTCTTT. Translating gives CASSGKVNTEAFF. The full variable domain, rest sourced from reference TRBV25-1 and TRBJ1-1, is EADIYQTPRYLVIGTGKKITLECSQTMGHDKMYWYQQDPGMELHLIHYSYGVNSTEKGDLSSESTVSRIRTEHFPLTLESARPSHTSQYLCASSGKVNTEAFFGQGTRLTVV.

The chain couples TRBV11-2 to TRBJ2-1, with TRBD2 matching 10 bases. Germline trimming cut 6 bases from V and 2 bases from J; bases unmatched to any gene: 7. CDR3 size: 16 residues. In germline, CDR1 is SGHAT, CDR2 FQNNGV. In nucleotides, the CDR3 is TGTGCCAGCAGAAACCTAGCGGGAGAAACCTACAATGAGCAGTTCTTC. This gives the protein CASRNLAGETYNEQFF. Drawing the rest from reference TRBV11-2 and TRBJ2-1, the complete variable domain is EAGVAQSPRYKIIEKRQSVAFWCNPISGHATLYWYQQILGQGPKLLIQFQNNGVVDDSQLPKDRFSAERLKGVDSTLKIQPAKLEDSAVYLCASRNLAGETYNEQFFGPGTRLTVL.

V usage is TRBV12-5 and J usage is TRBJ2-1; 9 bases are shared with TRBD1. The CDR3 has 18 amino acids. Germline V gene lookup returns CDR1 LGHNT and CDR2 FRNRAP. With V trimmed by 0 bases and J by 5 bases, 11 bases remained unmatched. CDR3 bases: TGTGCTAGTGGTTTGGTCCGTCGATCCGGGACAGGGAACAATGAGCAGTTCTTC. Its translation is CASGLVRRSGTGNNEQFF.

This rearrangement joins TRBV7-9 to TRBJ1-1, with TRBD1 identical over 9 bases. V lost 6 bases to trimming and J lost 1 base; unmatched junction nucleotides: 15. Germline assignment: CDR1 SEHNR and CDR2 FQNEAQ (reference sequence). The CDR3 loop spans 18 amino acids. CDR3 nucleotides: TGTGCCAGCAGTTATACGGCAGGACAGGGGCCCCGGAACACTGAAGCTTTCTTT. Encoded protein: CASSYTAGQGPRNTEAFF.

The chain combines TRBV19 with TRBJ1-1; the D is unclear. V was shortened by 3 bases and J by 6 bases, with 20 bases between the two germline ends. CDR3 length: 16 residues. CDR1 LNHDA and CDR2 SQIVND come from the germline V gene (reference sequence). DNA for the CDR3: TGTGCCAGTAGTATTCTTATATCAGTTTCAAGGGCTGAAGCTTTCTTT. It encodes CASSILISVSRAEAFF.

The rearrangement links TRBV5-5 to TRBJ1-1; 8 positions agree with TRBD1. The length of the CDR3 is 16 residues. Germline V CDR1 and CDR2: SGHKS, YYEKEE (reference sequence). Unmatched junction bases numbered 10, after V lost 1 base and J lost 5 bases. The CDR3 nucleotides read TGTGCCAGCAGCTTGACTCCAGGGGGCGCGCGTACTGAAGCTTTCTTT. Protein product: CASSLTPGGARTEAFF.

The V and J genes are TRBV2 and TRBJ2-7; D is ambiguous. Germline CDR1 reads SNHLY; CDR2 reads FYNNEI. The CDR3 loop spans 11 amino acids. The V and J ends lost 8 bases and 5 bases respectively, with 10 bases between them. The DNA for the CDR3 is TGTGCCAGCCTAAGAACGAACGAGCAGTACTTC. Protein product: CASLRTNEQYF.

The rearrangement joins TRBV2 to TRBJ2-1, with 10 positions matching TRBD1. V lost 6 bases, J lost 9 bases, and 5 bases stayed unmatched. There are 13 residues in the CDR3. CDR1 SNHLY and CDR2 FYNNEI come from the germline V gene. CDR3 in DNA: TGTGCCAGCAGAAGGGACAGGGGAAGTGAGCAGTTCTTC. It translates to CASRRDRGSEQFF.

J is TRBJ1-2 and V is TRBV5-1; 8 positions match TRBD1. The CDR3 sequence is 13 residues long. After removal of 3 bases from V and 4 bases from J, the junction contained 2 bases not matched to a gene. The V gene's germline CDR1 is SGHRS and CDR2 YFSETQ. The CDR3 region is CASSYDRGYGYTF. The CDR3, as DNA: TGCGCCAGCAGCTATGACAGGGGCTATGGCTACACCTTC.

The rearrangement uses TRBV19 and TRBJ1-2; possible D gene TRBD1, 6 bases. V was cut by 3 bases and J by 5 bases, with 10 bases left in between. CDR1 and CDR2 from the germline V gene are LNHDA and SQIVND (reference sequence). The length of the CDR3 is 13 residues. The CDR3 loop is CASSISQGYGYTF. In nucleotides, the CDR3 is TGTGCCAGTAGTATCTCCCAGGGGTATGGCTACACCTTC.

This clone was seen a handful of times. The CDR3 spells CASSLAGELFF. CDR3 nucleotides: TGTGCCAGCAGCTTAGCCGGGGAGCTGTTTTTT. The J gene is TRBJ2-2, the V gene TRBV11-3; D not certain. This CDR3 is 11 amino acids long. V was trimmed by 1 base and J by 6 bases, leaving 0 bases between them. Germline V gene sequence: CDR1 SGHNT, CDR2 YENEEA.

CDR3 sequence reads: CASSLREGYGYTF. In DNA form, the CDR3 reads TGTGCCAGCAGCTTGCGGGAAGGCTATGGCTACACCTTC. This rearrangement joins TRBV11-2 to TRBJ1-2; D uncertain. Trimming pared 3 bases from V and 4 bases from J, leaving 9 bases between. The CDR3 spans 13 residues. Per the germline V gene, CDR1 is SGHAT and CDR2 is FQNNGV.

V is TRBV4-2 and J is TRBJ1-5; tentatively, D is TRBD1 (5 bases). The CDR3 has 14 residues. The germline gives CDR1 LGHNA, CDR2 YNFKEQ. V was shortened by 3 bases and J by 6 bases, with 12 bases between the two germline ends. DNA for the CDR3: TGTGCCAGCAGCCAGGAGGGGTCGGGTCAGCCCCAGCATTTT. This sequence encodes CASSQEGSGQPQHF.

The chain has TRBV28 and TRBJ1-5; D is uncertain. V lost 10 bases, J lost 5 bases, and 15 bases lay in between. CDR3 length: 13 residues. Germline loops: CDR1 MDHEN, CDR2 SYDVKM. The CDR3 loop reads CATRLRRDQPQHF. The CDR3 region has the DNA TGTGCCACCAGGCTTCGTAGAGATCAGCCCCAGCATTTT. The variable domain in full, completed from reference TRBV28 and TRBJ1-5, reads DVKVTQSSRYLVKRTGEKVFLECVQDMDHENMFWYRQDPGLGLRLIYFSYDVKMKEKGDIPEGYSVSREKKERFSLILESASTNQTSMYLCATRLRRDQPQHFGDGTRLSIL.

The gene calls are TRBV10-3 and TRBJ2-3; D not resolved. Trimming shortened V by 3 bases and J by 0 bases, and 7 bases separated the two germline ends. Germline lookup yields CDR1 ENHRY and CDR2 SYGVKD. The CDR3 length is 14 residues. CDR3 residues: CAISDYSSTDTQYF. CDR3 DNA: TGTGCCATCAGTGATTACTCTAGCACAGATACGCAGTATTTT.

This chain connects TRBV19 to TRBJ1-4; D is unclear. This CDR3 is built from 14 residues. Trimming removed 5 bases at V and 3 bases at J, with 10 bases between. Germline V gene data show CDR1 as LNHDA and CDR2 as SQIVND (reference sequence). This chain's CDR3 is CASSGSYANEKLFF. CDR3 in DNA: TGTGCCAGTAGTGGATCTTATGCTAATGAAAAACTGTTTTTT. Supplemented by reference TRBV19 and TRBJ1-4, the full variable domain reads DGGITQSPKYLFRKEGQNVTLSCEQNLNHDAMYWYRQDPGQGLRLIYYSQIVNDFQKGDIAEGYSVSREKKESFPLTVTSAQKNPTAFYLCASSGSYANEKLFFGSGTQLSVL.

The chain uses TRBV29-1 and TRBJ1-5, with 7 bases lining up with TRBD1. The ends lost 1 base at V and 6 bases at J; junction bases unmatched: 3. There are 13 residues in the CDR3. CDR1 is SQVTM, CDR2 ANQGSEA, per germline. The chain's CDR3 is CSVEGQGGQPQHF. The CDR3, as DNA: TGCAGCGTTGAAGGACAGGGTGGTCAGCCCCAGCATTTT.

This chain links TRBV6-4 with TRBJ1-2; D is unresolved. Germline CDR1 reads MRHNA; CDR2 reads SNTAGT. Trimming removed 6 bases at V and 8 bases at J, with 16 bases between. The CDR3 consists of 13 residues. DNA for the CDR3: TGTGCCAGCAGCTCCACTCCGACGGGAGGCTACACCTTC. Amino acids: CASSSTPTGGYTF.

The rearrangement links TRBV14 to TRBJ2-3; TRBD1 matches at 7 bases. This CDR3 contains 14 residues. With 4 bases clipped from V and 2 bases from J, the junction kept 3 bases outside the gene matches. Germline-derived CDR1 and CDR2 are SGHDN and FVKESK. CDR3 loop: CASSPGTATDTQYF. The CDR3 bases are TGTGCCAGCAGCCCTGGGACAGCCACAGATACGCAGTATTTT.

V usage is TRBV9 and J usage is TRBJ2-5, with TRBD2 matching over 11 bases. Near its end, the DNA agrees better with TRBJ2-7, so the J call may be wrong. Germline assignment: CDR1 SGDLS and CDR2 YYNGEE. The CDR3 sequence is 16 residues long. The CDR3 region has the DNA TGTGCCAGCAGCGTAGACCGCGCTAGCGGGAGGAACGAGCAGTACTTC. Protein product: CASSVDRASGRNEQYF.

To note about this clone: A read error may produce the germline difference seen at one junction end. The genes are TRBV7-7 and TRBJ2-4; tentatively, D is TRBD2 (7 bases). This CDR3 is 19 amino acids long. Germline V CDR1 and CDR2: SSHAT, FNYEAQ (reference sequence). CDR3 region: CASSPSHRGASGAKNIQYF. Written as DNA, the CDR3 is TGTGCTAGCAGCCCAAGCCATCGGGGGGCATCAGGGGCCAAAAACATTCAGTACTTC.

This clone was observed a few times. The rearrangement links TRBV10-3 to TRBJ2-7; D possibly corresponds to TRBD2 (6 bases). Deletions cut 8 bases from V and 3 bases from J, with 11 bases between. The CDR3 is made up of 12 amino acids. CDR1 and CDR2 from the germline V gene are ENHRY and SYGVKD. The CDR3 DNA follows: TGTGCCATCTCGACGGAGGGCTACGAGCAGTACTTC. It translates to CAISTEGYEQYF.

The chain has TRBV4-1 and TRBJ2-2; D perhaps matches TRBD2 (5 bases). CDR1 and CDR2 from the germline V gene are MGHRA and YSYEKL. Trimming removed 4 bases at V and 3 bases at J, with 18 bases between. This CDR3 has 17 amino acids. CDR3 DNA: TGCGCCAGCAGCCCTTCGACGGGGTTGCTCGACACCGGGGAGCTGTTTTTT. It yields the protein CASSPSTGLLDTGELFF.